These T cell receptor beta chains were read from a single sample in a study of control samples from healthy donors and cancer patients. Sequencing was performed with immunoSEQ multiplex PCR; in TCRdb, only in-frame clones are kept and a portion is missing. The sample yields about 51,000 clones, around 80% seen once. The material sequenced was blood. The receptors derive from a man aged 70 or older in good health. Both conserved end residues are part of each CDR3.

V gene: TRBV9; J gene: TRBJ2-5; CDR3 protein: CASSSPRWASGIGETQYF
V gene: TRBV4-1; J gene: TRBJ2-2; CDR3 protein: CASSPSRTGGTGELFF
V gene: TRBV11-3; J gene: TRBJ2-1; CDR3 protein: CASSLGGDRAWDEQFF
V gene: TRBV27; J gene: TRBJ1-6; CDR3 protein: CASSLNRDSPLHF
V gene: TRBV5-1; J gene: TRBJ2-3; CDR3 protein: CASSFDRVTDTQYF
V gene: TRBV10-3; J gene: TRBJ1-1; CDR3 protein: CAISEGRGGTYTEAFF
V gene: TRBV6-5; J gene: TRBJ2-1; CDR3 protein: CASSYARWNEQFF
V gene: TRBV28; J gene: TRBJ1-2; CDR3 protein: CASRRPGTGGLYGYTF
V gene: TRBV10-3; J gene: TRBJ1-2; CDR3 protein: CAISPGQGNGYTF
V gene: TRBV10-1; J gene: TRBJ2-7; CDR3 protein: CASSGDRTIHTGQYF
V gene: TRBV2; J gene: TRBJ2-3; CDR3 protein: CASSIGQGADTQYF
V gene: TRBV11-3; J gene: TRBJ1-1; CDR3 protein: CASSPDRDRETEAFF
V gene: TRBV4-2; J gene: TRBJ2-1; CDR3 protein: CASSSQVGRGAAHNEQFF
V gene: TRBV12-3/TRBV12-4; J gene: TRBJ2-1; CDR3 protein: CASSRTGNNEQFF
V gene: TRBV4-2; J gene: TRBJ2-2; CDR3 protein: CASSQFRSGSDYTGELFF
V gene: TRBV11-2; J gene: TRBJ2-2; CDR3 protein: CASSPGFTGELFF
V gene: TRBV2; J gene: TRBJ2-2; CDR3 protein: CASSEVPTGELFF
V gene: TRBV7-9; J gene: TRBJ1-2; CDR3 protein: CASSLMGNGYTF
V gene: TRBV7-8; J gene: TRBJ1-6; CDR3 protein: CASSWGGDLLNSPLHF
V gene: TRBV5-1; J gene: TRBJ2-5; CDR3 protein: CASSPNTGGQETQYF
V gene: TRBV28; J gene: TRBJ2-1; CDR3 protein: CASSRPTEGRSYNEQFF
V gene: TRBV27; J gene: TRBJ2-1; CDR3 protein: CASSLSRGSEQFF
V gene: TRBV6-5; J gene: TRBJ2-7; CDR3 protein: CASSYLGTSGYEQYF
V gene: TRBV20-1; J gene: TRBJ2-5; CDR3 protein: CSASRSETQYF
V gene: TRBV28; J gene: TRBJ2-7; CDR3 protein: CASISGQRLPGEQYF
V gene: TRBV29-1; J gene: TRBJ2-2; CDR3 protein: CSFRQVEGGELFF
V gene: TRBV5-5; J gene: TRBJ1-1; CDR3 protein: CASMWQANTEAFF
V gene: TRBV6-4; J gene: TRBJ2-3; CDR3 protein: CASSVGETDTQYF
V gene: TRBV5-4; J gene: TRBJ1-2; CDR3 protein: CASSFRDRVDWGTF
V gene: TRBV2; J gene: TRBJ2-5; CDR3 protein: CASTRGGYETQYF
V gene: TRBV16; J gene: TRBJ2-1; CDR3 protein: CASSPKGSNNEQFF
V gene: TRBV30; J gene: TRBJ1-6; CDR3 protein: CASQRDNSPLHF
V gene: TRBV6-5; J gene: TRBJ2-6; CDR3 protein: CASSYEGGGANVLTF
V gene: TRBV19; J gene: TRBJ2-2; CDR3 protein: CASSQAGANTGELFF
V gene: TRBV12-5; J gene: TRBJ2-1; CDR3 protein: CASGLLVPWEQFF
V gene: TRBV11-3; J gene: TRBJ2-2; CDR3 protein: CASRLGTAENTGELFF
V gene: TRBV6-5; J gene: TRBJ1-3; CDR3 protein: CASSSGGTSGNTIYF
V gene: TRBV6-5; J gene: TRBJ2-7; CDR3 protein: CASRWSSYEQYF
V gene: TRBV7-3; J gene: TRBJ2-1; CDR3 protein: CASSLRDRDVEQFF
V gene: TRBV27; J gene: TRBJ2-2; CDR3 protein: CASSLNGANTGELFF
V gene: TRBV7-9; J gene: TRBJ2-1; CDR3 protein: CASSLDEQFF
V gene: TRBV10-3; J gene: TRBJ1-2; CDR3 protein: CAIRTGDEYGYTF
V gene: TRBV5-4; J gene: TRBJ2-1; CDR3 protein: CASSLAGGHYNEQFF
V gene: TRBV5-1; J gene: TRBJ1-1; CDR3 protein: CASSSTALEAFF
V gene: TRBV10-1; J gene: TRBJ2-3; CDR3 protein: CASSASGGAGDTQYF